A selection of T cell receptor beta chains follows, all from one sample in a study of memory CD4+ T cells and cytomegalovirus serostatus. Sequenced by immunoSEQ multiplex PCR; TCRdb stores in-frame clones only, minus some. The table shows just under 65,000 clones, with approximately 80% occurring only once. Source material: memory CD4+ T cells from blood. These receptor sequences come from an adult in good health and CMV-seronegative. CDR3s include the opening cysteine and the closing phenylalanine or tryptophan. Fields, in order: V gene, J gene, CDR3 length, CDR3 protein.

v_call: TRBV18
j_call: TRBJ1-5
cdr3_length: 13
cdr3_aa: CASSPASYQPQHF

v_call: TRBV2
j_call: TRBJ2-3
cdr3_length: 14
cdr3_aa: CASRPHGSTDTQYF

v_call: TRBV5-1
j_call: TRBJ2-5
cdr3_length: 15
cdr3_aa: CASREVAGPQETQYF

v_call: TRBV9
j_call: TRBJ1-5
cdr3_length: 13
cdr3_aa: CASSVGQNQPQHF

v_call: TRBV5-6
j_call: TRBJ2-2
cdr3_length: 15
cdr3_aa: CASSPVAGFTGELFF

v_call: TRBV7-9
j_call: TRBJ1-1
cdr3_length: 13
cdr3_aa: CASSFQGNTEAFF

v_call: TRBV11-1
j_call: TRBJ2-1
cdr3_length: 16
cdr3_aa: CASSRPPGQGDDEQFF

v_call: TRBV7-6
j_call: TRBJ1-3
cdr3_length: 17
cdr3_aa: CASSLVGTGLSGNTIYF

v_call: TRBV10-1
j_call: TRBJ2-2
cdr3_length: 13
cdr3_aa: CASSFRGPGELFF

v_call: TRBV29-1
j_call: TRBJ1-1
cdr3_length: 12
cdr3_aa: CSVWASGTEAFF

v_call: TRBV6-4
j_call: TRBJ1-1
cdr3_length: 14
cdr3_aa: CATRDFSLNTEAFF

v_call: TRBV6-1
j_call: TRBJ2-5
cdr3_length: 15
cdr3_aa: CASVSGTGGTETQYF

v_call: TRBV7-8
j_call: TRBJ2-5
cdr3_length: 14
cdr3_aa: CASSLATGPETQYF

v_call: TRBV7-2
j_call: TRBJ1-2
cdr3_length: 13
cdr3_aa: CASSLRGLYGYTF

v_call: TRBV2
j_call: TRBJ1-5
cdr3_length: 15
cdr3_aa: CASSRSTISNQPQHF

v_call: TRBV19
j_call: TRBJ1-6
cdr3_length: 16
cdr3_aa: CASSIAAGNYNSPLHF

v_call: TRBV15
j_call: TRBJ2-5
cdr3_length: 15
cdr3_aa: CATSRDLGRAETQYF

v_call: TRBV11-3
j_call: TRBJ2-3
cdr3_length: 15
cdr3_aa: CASSDSGRSLDTQYF

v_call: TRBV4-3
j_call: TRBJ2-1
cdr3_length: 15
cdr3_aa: CASSTRTSGNNEQFF

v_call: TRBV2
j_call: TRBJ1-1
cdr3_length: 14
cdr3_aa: CASSEAWQGASAFF

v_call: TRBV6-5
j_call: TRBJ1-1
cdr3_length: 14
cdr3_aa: CASSYSTAISEAFF

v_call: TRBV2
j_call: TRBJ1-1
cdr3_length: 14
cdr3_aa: CASSVEGQSTEAFF

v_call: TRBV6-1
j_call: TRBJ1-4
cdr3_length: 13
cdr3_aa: CASRVTTVEKLFF

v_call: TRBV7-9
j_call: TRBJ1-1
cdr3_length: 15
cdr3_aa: CASSLNARTGEEAFF

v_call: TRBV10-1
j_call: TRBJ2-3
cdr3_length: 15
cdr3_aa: CASSGAGGLRDTQYF

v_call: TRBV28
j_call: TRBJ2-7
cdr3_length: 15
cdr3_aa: CASSSPDRAGGEQYF

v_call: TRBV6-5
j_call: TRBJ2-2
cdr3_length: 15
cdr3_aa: CASSLGLLPTGELFF

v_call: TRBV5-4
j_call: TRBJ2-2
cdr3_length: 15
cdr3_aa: CASRRGQGNTGELFF

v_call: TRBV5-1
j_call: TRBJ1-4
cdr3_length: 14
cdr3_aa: CASSSDSLGEKLFF

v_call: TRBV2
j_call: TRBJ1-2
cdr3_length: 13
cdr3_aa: CASSTTYSYGYTF

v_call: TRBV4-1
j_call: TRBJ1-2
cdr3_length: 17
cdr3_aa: CASSQDITGQGVGGYTF

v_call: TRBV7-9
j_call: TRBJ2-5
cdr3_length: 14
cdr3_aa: CASSFSGPQETQYF

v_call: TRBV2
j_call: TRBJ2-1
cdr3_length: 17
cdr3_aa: CASSGGTSGRLDNEQFF

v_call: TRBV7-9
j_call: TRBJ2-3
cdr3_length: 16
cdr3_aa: CASSAVQGGSTDTQYF

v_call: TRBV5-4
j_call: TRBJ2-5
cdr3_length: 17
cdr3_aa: CASSRPPQGAVGETQYF

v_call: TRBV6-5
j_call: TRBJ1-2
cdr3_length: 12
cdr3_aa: CASRSSGYGYTF

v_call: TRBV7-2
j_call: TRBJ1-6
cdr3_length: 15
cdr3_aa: CASSRTGPQDSPLHF

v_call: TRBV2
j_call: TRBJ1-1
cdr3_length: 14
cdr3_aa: CASSSLTVNTEAFF

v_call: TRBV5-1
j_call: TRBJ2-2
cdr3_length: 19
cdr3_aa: CASYHWGLGVWVDTGELFF

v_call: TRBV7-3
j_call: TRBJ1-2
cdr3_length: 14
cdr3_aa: CASSSAQGAGGYTF

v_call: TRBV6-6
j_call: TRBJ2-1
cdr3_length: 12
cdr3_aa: CASSPRGDEQFF

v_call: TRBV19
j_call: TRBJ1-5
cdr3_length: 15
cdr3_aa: CASSPRNRGDQPQHF

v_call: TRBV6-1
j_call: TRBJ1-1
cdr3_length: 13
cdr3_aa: CASSSQGNTEAFF

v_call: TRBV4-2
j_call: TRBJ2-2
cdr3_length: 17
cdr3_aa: CASSHPGGGGGTGELFF

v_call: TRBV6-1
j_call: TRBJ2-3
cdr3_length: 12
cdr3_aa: CASSEIQGRECF

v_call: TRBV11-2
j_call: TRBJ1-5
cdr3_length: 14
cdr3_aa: CASSLRDRNQPQHF

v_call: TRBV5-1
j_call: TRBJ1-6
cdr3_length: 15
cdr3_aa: CASSLQGNLNSPLHF

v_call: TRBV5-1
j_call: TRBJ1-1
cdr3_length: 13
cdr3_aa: CASRLQGTTEAFF

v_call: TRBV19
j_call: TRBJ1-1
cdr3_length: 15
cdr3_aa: CASSIVGGENTEAFF

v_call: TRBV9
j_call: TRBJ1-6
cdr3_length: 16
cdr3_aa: CASSVGGSSYNSPLHF

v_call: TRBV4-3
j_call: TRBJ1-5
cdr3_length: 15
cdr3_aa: CASSPGGQDHQPQHF